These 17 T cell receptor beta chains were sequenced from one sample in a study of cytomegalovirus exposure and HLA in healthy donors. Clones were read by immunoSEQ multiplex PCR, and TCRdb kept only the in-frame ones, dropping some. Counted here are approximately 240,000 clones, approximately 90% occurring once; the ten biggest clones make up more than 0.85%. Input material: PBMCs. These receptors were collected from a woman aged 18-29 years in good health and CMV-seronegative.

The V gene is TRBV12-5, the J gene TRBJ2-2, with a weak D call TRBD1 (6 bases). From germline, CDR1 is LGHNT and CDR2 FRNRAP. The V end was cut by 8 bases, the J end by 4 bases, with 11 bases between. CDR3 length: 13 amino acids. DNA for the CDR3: TGTGCTAGTAGGGGGTGGGGCACCGGGGAGCTGTTTTTT. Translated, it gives CASRGWGTGELFF.

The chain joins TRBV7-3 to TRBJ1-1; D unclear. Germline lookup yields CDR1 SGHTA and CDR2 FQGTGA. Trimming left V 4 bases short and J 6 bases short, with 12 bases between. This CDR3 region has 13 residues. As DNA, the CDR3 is TGTGCCAGCAGCTACGACCCCACAGCTGAAGCTTTCTTT. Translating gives CASSYDPTAEAFF.

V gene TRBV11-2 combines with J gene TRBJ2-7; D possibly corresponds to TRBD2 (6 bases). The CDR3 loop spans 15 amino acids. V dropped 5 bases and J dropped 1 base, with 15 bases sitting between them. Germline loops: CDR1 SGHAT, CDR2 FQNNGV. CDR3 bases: TGTGCCAGCAGCCCCAGCCCGGGAGCGTCCTACGAGCAGTACTTC. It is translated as CASSPSPGASYEQYF. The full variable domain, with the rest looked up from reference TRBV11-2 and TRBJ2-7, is EAGVAQSPRYKIIEKRQSVAFWCNPISGHATLYWYQQILGQGPKLLIQFQNNGVVDDSQLPKDRFSAERLKGVDSTLKIQPAKLEDSAVYLCASSPSPGASYEQYFGPGTRLTVT.

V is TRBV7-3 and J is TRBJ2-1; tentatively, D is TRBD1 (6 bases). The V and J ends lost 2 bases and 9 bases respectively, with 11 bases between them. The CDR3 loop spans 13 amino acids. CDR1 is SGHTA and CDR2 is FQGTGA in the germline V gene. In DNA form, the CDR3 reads TGTGCCAGCAGCTTAGGGGGCAAGGGTGAGCAGTTCTTC. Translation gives CASSLGGKGEQFF.

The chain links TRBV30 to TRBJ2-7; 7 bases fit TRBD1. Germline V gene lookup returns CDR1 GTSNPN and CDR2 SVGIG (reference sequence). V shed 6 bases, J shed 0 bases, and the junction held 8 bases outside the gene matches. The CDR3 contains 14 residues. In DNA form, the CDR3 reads TGTGCCTGCCAACGAAAGGGGGCCTCCTACGAGCAGTACTTC. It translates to CACQRKGASYEQYF.

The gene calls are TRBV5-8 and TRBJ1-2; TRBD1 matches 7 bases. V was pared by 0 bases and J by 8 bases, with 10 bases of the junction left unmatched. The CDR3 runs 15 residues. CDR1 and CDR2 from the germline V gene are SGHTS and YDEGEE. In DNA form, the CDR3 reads TGTGCCAGCAGCTTGGGATTCGGGCAGGGGGACGGCTACACCTTC. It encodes CASSLGFGQGDGYTF.

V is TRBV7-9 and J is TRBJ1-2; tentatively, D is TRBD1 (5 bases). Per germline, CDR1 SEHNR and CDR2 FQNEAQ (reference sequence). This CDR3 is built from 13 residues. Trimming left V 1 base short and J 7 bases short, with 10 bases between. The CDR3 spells CASSLETVFGYTF. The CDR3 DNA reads TGTGCCAGCAGCTTAGAGACAGTTTTTGGCTACACCTTC.

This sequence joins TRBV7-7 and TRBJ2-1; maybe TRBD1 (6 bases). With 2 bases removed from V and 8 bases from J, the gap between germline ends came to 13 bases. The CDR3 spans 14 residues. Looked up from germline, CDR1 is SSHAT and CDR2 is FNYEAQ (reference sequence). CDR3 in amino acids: CASSLSGVFDEQFF. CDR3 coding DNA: TGTGCCAGCAGCTTATCAGGGGTATTCGATGAGCAGTTCTTC.

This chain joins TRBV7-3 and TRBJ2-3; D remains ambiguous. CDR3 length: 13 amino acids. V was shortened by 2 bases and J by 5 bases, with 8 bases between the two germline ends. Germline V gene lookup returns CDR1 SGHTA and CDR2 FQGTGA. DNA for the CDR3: TGTGCCAGCAGCTTAGCTAGATTAGATACGCAGTATTTT. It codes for CASSLARLDTQYF.

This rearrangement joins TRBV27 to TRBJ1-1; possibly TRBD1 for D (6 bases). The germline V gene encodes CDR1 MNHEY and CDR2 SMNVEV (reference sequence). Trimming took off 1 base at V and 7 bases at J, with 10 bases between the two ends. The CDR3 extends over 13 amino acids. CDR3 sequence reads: CASSLLGAVEAFF. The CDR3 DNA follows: TGTGCCAGCAGTTTATTGGGGGCGGTTGAAGCTTTCTTT.

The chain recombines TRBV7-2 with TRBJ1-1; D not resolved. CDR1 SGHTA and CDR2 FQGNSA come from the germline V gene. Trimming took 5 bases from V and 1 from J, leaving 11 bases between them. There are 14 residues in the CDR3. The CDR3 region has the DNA TGTGCCAGCAGCCAGCAGACTGCGAACACTGAAGCTTTCTTT. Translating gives CASSQQTANTEAFF.

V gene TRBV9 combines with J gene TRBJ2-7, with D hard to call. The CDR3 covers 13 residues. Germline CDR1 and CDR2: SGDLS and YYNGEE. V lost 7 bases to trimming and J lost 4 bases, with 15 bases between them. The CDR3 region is CASSRRKEYEQYF. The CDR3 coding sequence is TGTGCCAGCTCCCGAAGGAAGGAGTACGAGCAGTACTTC. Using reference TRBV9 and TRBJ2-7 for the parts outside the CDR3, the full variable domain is DSGVTQTPKHLITATGQRVTLRCSPRSGDLSVYWYQQSLDQGLQFLIQYYNGEERAKGNILERFSAQQFPDLHSELNLSSLELGDSALYFCASSRRKEYEQYFGPGTRLTVT.

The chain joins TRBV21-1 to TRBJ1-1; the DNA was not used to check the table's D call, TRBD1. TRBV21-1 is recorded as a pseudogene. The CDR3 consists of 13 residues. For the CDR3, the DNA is TGTGCCAGCAGCATGGGACAGCCCTTTGAAGCTTTCTTT. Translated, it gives CASSMGQPFEAFF.

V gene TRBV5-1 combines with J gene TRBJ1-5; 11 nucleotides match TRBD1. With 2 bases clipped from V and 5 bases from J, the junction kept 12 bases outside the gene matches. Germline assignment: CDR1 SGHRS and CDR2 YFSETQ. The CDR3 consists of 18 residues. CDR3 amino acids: CASSFKDRDRGVYQPQHF. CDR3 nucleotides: TGCGCCAGCAGCTTTAAAGACCGGGACAGGGGGGTTTATCAGCCCCAGCATTTT.

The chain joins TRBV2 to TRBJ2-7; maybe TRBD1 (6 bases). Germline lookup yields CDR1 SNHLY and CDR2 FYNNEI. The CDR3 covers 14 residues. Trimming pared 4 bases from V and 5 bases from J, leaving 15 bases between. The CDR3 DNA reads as TGTGCCAGCAGTGGAAACAGGGAAATAGACGAGCAGTACTTC. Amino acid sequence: CASSGNREIDEQYF.

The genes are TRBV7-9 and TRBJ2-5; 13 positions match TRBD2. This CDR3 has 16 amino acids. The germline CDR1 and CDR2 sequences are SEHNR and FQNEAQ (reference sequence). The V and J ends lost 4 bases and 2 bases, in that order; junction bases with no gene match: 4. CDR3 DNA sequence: TGTGCCAGCAGCTCCTTGGGACTAGCGGGACAAGAGACCCAGTACTTC. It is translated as CASSSLGLAGQETQYF.

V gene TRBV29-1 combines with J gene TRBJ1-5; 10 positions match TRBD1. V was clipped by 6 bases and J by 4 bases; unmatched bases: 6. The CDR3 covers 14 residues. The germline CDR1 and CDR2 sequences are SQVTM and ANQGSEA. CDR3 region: CSVGTGAENQPQHF. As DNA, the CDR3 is TGCAGCGTGGGGACAGGGGCCGAAAATCAGCCCCAGCATTTT. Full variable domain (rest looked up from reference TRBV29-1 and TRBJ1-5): SAVISQKPSRDICQRGTSLTIQCQVDSQVTMMFWYRQQPGQSLTLIATANQGSEATYESGFVIDKFPISRPNLTFSTLTVSNMSPEDSSIYLCSVGTGAENQPQHFGDGTRLSIL.